Below, 27 T cell receptor beta chains from the same sample are listed, as sequenced in a study of blood T cell repertoires in COVID-19. This table comes from immunoSEQ multiplex PCR, and its TCRdb copy is limited to in-frame clones, with some not included. Of 150,000 to 200,000 clones listed, approximately 83% are singletons. Sequencing was carried out using peripheral blood. These receptor sequences come from a man in his fifties or sixties with acute or convalescent COVID-19.

This chain joins TRBV5-1 and TRBJ1-1; 9 nucleotides line up with TRBD1. The CDR3 extends over 16 amino acids. V trimming: 0 bases; J trimming: 5 bases; junction bases outside the gene matches: 8. Per germline, CDR1 SGHRS and CDR2 YFSETQ. CDR3 bases: TGCGCCAGCAGCTTGGGACCCGGGACAGGGCGGACTGAAGCTTTCTTT. Protein: CASSLGPGTGRTEAFF.

This clone has a single count. This chain connects TRBV20-1 to TRBJ2-3, with 12 bases aligning to TRBD2. The length of the CDR3 is 16 residues. V was clipped by 3 bases and J by 4 bases; unmatched bases: 8. Germline V gives CDR1 DFQATT, CDR2 SNEGSKA (reference sequence). CDR3: CSASRPSGREPDTQYF. In DNA, the CDR3 is TGCAGTGCTAGTAGGCCTAGCGGGAGGGAACCAGATACGCAGTATTTT.

This chain links TRBV2 with TRBJ1-1; D gene ambiguous. The CDR3 extends over 13 amino acids. The V gene lost 6 bases and the J gene lost 1 base, with 9 bases spanning the gap. The germline CDR1 and CDR2 sequences are SNHLY and FYNNEI. The CDR3 sequence is CASSTNGNTEAFF. CDR3 nucleotide sequence: TGTGCCAGCAGCACTAACGGGAACACTGAAGCTTTCTTT. Supplemented by reference TRBV2 and TRBJ1-1, the full variable domain reads EPEVTQTPSHQVTQMGQEVILRCVPISNHLYFYWYRQILGQKVEFLVSFYNNEISEKSEIFDDQFSVERPDGSNFTLKIRSTKLEDSAMYFCASSTNGNTEAFFGQGTRLTVV.

V gene TRBV28 combines with J gene TRBJ2-7; the match to TRBD2 covers 7 bases. Germline V CDR1 and CDR2: MDHEN, SYDVKM. Trimming took 6 bases from V and 3 from J; bases not matched to a gene: 11. CDR3 length: 15 residues. This CDR3 is CASSGAGEGIYEQYF. The DNA for the CDR3 is TGTGCCAGCAGCGGGGCCGGGGAGGGGATCTACGAGCAGTACTTC.

The rearrangement uses TRBV2 and TRBJ2-1, with D possibly TRBD1 on 6 matching bases. This CDR3 has 15 amino acids. Looked up from germline, CDR1 is SNHLY and CDR2 is FYNNEI. The germline V and J ends were trimmed by 6 bases and 3 bases, with 15 bases remaining between them. Here the CDR3 reads CASSERQVIYNEQFF. DNA of the CDR3: TGTGCCAGCAGCGAAAGACAGGTGATCTACAATGAGCAGTTCTTC.

This CDR3 reads CASSIPLAGSTDTQYF. The DNA for the CDR3 is TGTGCCAGTAGTATCCCTCTAGCGGGAAGCACAGATACGCAGTATTTT. V and J are TRBV19 and TRBJ2-3; TRBD2 matches at 9 bases. Germline CDR1 and CDR2: LNHDA and SQIVND (reference sequence). The CDR3 loop spans 16 amino acids. Trimming took 3 bases from V and 0 from J; bases not matched to a gene: 4.

This clone was seen once. V gene TRBV19 combines with J gene TRBJ1-3, with D unresolved. There are 13 residues in the CDR3. The germline V gene has CDR1 LNHDA and CDR2 SQIVND (reference sequence). The V end lost 7 bases, the J end lost 0 bases, and 7 bases lay between the germline ends. As DNA, the CDR3 is TGTGCCAGTATGAGGTTCTCTGGAAACACCATATATTTT. It translates to CASMRFSGNTIYF.

The chain has TRBV30 and TRBJ1-1; 8 nucleotides agree with TRBD1. This CDR3 contains 14 residues. Germline trimming cut 0 bases from V and 7 bases from J; bases unmatched to any gene: 7. CDR1 is GTSNPN, CDR2 SVGIG, per germline (reference sequence). This CDR3 is CAWSVGQGALEAFF. DNA of the CDR3: TGTGCCTGGAGTGTCGGGCAGGGGGCGCTTGAAGCTTTCTTT.

This clone was observed a handful of times. The genes are TRBV30 and TRBJ1-5; tentatively, D is TRBD1 (6 bases). The V gene's germline CDR1 is GTSNPN and CDR2 SVGIG (reference sequence). The CDR3 extends over 15 amino acids. V was cut by 1 base and J by 3 bases, with 13 bases left in between. Here the CDR3 DNA reads TGTGCCTGGAGTGGGCGGCAGGGGAACAATCAGCCCCAGCATTTT. This sequence encodes CAWSGRQGNNQPQHF.

This sequence joins TRBV20-1 and TRBJ1-5; possible D gene TRBD1, 6 bases. In germline, CDR1 is DFQATT, CDR2 SNEGSKA (reference sequence). The CDR3 is 20 residues long. Trimming cost V 3 bases and J 0 bases, with 27 bases left between them. The CDR3 nucleotides read TGCAGTGCTAGTGACCCGAAAGCCAGGGGACCCCCTTATAGCAATCAGCCCCAGCATTTT. It yields the protein CSASDPKARGPPYSNQPQHF.

The V gene is TRBV15, the J gene TRBJ1-1; maybe TRBD1 (5 bases). The CDR3 loop spans 14 amino acids. CDR1 and CDR2 (germline): LNHNV, YYDKDF (reference sequence). V was trimmed by 0 bases and J by 6 bases, leaving 11 bases between them. The CDR3 region is CATSRDSRGAEAFF. The CDR3 DNA reads as TGTGCCACCAGCAGAGATAGTAGGGGCGCTGAAGCTTTCTTT.

V is TRBV3-1 (or the pseudogene TRBV3-2) and J is TRBJ1-6; D possibly corresponds to TRBD1 (5 bases). Germline CDR1 is LGHDT and CDR2 is YNNKEL (reference sequence). V dropped 1 base and J dropped 7 bases, with 11 bases sitting between them. The CDR3 is 15 amino acids. For the CDR3, the DNA is TGTGCCAGCAGCCAAGTCATCGCAGGGAATTCACCCCTCCACTTT. It specifies CASSQVIAGNSPLHF.

This chain uses TRBV30 with TRBJ2-7; possible D gene TRBD2, 5 bases. This CDR3 has 13 residues. Germline loops: CDR1 GTSNPN, CDR2 SVGIG (reference sequence). The V end lost 0 bases, the J end lost 2 bases, and 8 bases lay between the germline ends. The CDR3 sequence: CAWSVPGTYEQYF. The DNA for the CDR3 is TGTGCCTGGAGTGTACCGGGAACCTACGAGCAGTACTTC.

V usage is TRBV10-3 and J usage is TRBJ1-5, with D hard to call. Between the trimmed V and J ends, which lost 4 bases and 5 bases, there was a span of 9 bases. The CDR3 is made up of 13 amino acids. The germline gives CDR1 ENHRY, CDR2 SYGVKD. The CDR3 DNA reads TGTGCCATCAGTGTAGAGAGAGATCAGCCCCAGCATTTT. It encodes CAISVERDQPQHF.

This rearrangement joins TRBV4-1 to TRBJ1-5; the D gene is possibly TRBD1 (5 bases). V was cut by 4 bases and J by 3 bases, with 16 bases left in between. CDR1 is MGHRA, CDR2 YSYEKL, per germline. This CDR3 region has 16 residues. In nucleotides, the CDR3 is TGCGCCAGCAGCCGCGATCTGGGAGGGGTCAATCAGCCCCAGCATTTT. Its protein product is CASSRDLGGVNQPQHF.

The V and J genes are TRBV28 and TRBJ1-5, with D tentatively TRBD1 (6 bases). This CDR3 region has 14 residues. Germline V CDR1 and CDR2: MDHEN, SYDVKM. V lost 5 bases and J lost 5, with 13 bases in between. For the CDR3, the DNA is TGTGCCAGCAGTACTCCAGGGGTTTATCAGCCCCAGCATTTT. Translation gives CASSTPGVYQPQHF.

CDR3: CAWRSGQGNYETQYF. CDR3 in DNA: TGTGCCTGGAGAAGTGGGCAGGGAAATTACGAGACCCAGTACTTC. The chain combines TRBV30 with TRBJ2-5, with a tentative D call TRBD1 (5 bases). The CDR3 sequence is 15 residues long. CDR1 and CDR2 from the germline V gene are GTSNPN and SVGIG (reference sequence). V was clipped by 3 bases and J by 5 bases, with 19 bases between them.

This chain connects TRBV6-5 to TRBJ1-6; unclear D gene. This CDR3 has 14 amino acids. V dropped 5 bases and J dropped 10 bases, with 15 bases sitting between them. CDR1 and CDR2 (germline): MNHEY, SVGAGI. CDR3 residues: CASSPQTSRSPLHF. The CDR3 region has the DNA TGTGCCAGCAGTCCCCAGACATCCCGGTCACCCCTCCACTTT.

This clone was observed a handful of times. This rearrangement joins TRBV6-2 or TRBV6-3 to TRBJ1-1; possible D gene TRBD1, 6 bases. The V gene lost 4 bases and the J gene lost 4 bases, with 10 bases spanning the gap. The germline CDR1 and CDR2 sequences are MNHEY and SVGEGT. CDR3 length equals 13 residues. The CDR3 is CASSLQGSTEAFF. DNA of the CDR3: TGTGCCAGCAGTTTACAGGGTAGCACTGAAGCTTTCTTT.

This rearrangement joins TRBV5-1 to TRBJ2-7, with a tentative D call TRBD1 (6 bases). V was pared by 8 bases and J by 13 bases, with 28 bases between. The V gene's germline CDR1 is SGHRS and CDR2 YFSETQ. The CDR3 has 14 residues. The CDR3 DNA reads TGCGCCAGACGGCTGGAACTTACGAGGGGGATTCTTTACTTC. It codes for CARRLELTRGILYF.

The chain combines TRBV24-1 with TRBJ1-6; D gene uncertain. Trimming took 1 base from V and 13 from J, leaving 10 bases between them. The CDR3 has 13 amino acids. Germline V gene data show CDR1 as KGHDR and CDR2 as SFDVKD. Written as DNA, the CDR3 is TGTGCCACCAGTGATTTTTCAGGAATGCCCCTCCACTTT. Translation gives CATSDFSGMPLHF.

This chain uses TRBV7-9 with TRBJ1-3; no firm D call. V was pared by 5 bases and J by 4 bases, with 6 bases between. Per the germline V gene, CDR1 is SEHNR and CDR2 is FQNEAQ (reference sequence). The CDR3 has 12 amino acids. In DNA form, the CDR3 reads TGTGCCAGCAGCCCCCAGGGAAACACCATATATTTT. Translating it yields CASSPQGNTIYF.

This clone turned up a few times. The CDR3 protein is CASSQDMSSGRAYNEQFF. Written as DNA, the CDR3 is TGTGCCAGCAGCCAAGATATGTCTAGCGGGAGGGCCTACAATGAGCAGTTCTTC. The gene calls are TRBV3-1 (or the pseudogene TRBV3-2) and TRBJ2-1, with TRBD2 matching 12 bases. Germline CDR1 LGHDT, CDR2 YNNKEL (reference sequence). The CDR3 is 18 residues long. V lost 0 bases and J lost 2; bases outside the gene matches: 5.

Turning to this clone: In the same sample, other DNA sequences code for this CDR3. V is TRBV7-3 and J is TRBJ2-2, with D uncertain. CDR3 size: 12 residues. Trimming removed 2 bases at V and 6 bases at J, with 4 bases between. Germline CDR1 reads SGHTA; CDR2 reads FQGTGA. The CDR3 DNA sequence: TGTGCCAGCAGCTTAGAGGCCGGGGAGCTGTTTTTT. Encoded protein: CASSLEAGELFF.

This clone was counted many times. This chain uses TRBV5-1 with TRBJ1-4; TRBD1 matches at 7 bases. Trimming at V came to 4 bases and at J to 7 bases, leaving 10 bases not matched to a gene. Germline V gene lookup returns CDR1 SGHRS and CDR2 YFSETQ. The CDR3 runs 15 residues. CDR3 residues: CASSQGDSISEKLFF. CDR3 DNA sequence: TGCGCCAGCAGCCAGGGGGACAGTATAAGTGAAAAACTGTTTTTT. The whole variable domain, remainder taken from reference TRBV5-1 and TRBJ1-4, is KAGVTQTPRYLIKTRGQQVTLSCSPISGHRSVSWYQQTPGQGLQFLFEYFSETQRNKGNFPGRFSGRQFSNSRSEMNVSTLELGDSALYLCASSQGDSISEKLFFGSGTQLSVL.

This clone was seen a single time. The CDR3 protein is CAWSVLTSQYF. CDR3 nucleotide sequence: TGTGCCTGGAGTGTACTAACGTCACAGTACTTC. The chain uses TRBV30 and TRBJ2-7; no definite D call. V lost 0 bases, J lost 10 bases, and 10 bases lay in between. Germline lookup yields CDR1 GTSNPN and CDR2 SVGIG (reference sequence). The CDR3 runs 11 residues.

V usage is TRBV10-3 and J usage is TRBJ1-6; 9 bases fit TRBD1. V shed 5 bases, J shed 8 bases, and the junction held 4 bases outside the gene matches. There are 14 residues in the CDR3. Germline V lookup: CDR1 ENHRY, CDR2 SYGVKD. The CDR3 DNA sequence: TGTGCCATCAGTACGGGACAGGGAGATTCACCCCTCCACTTT. Protein product: CAISTGQGDSPLHF.